This T cell receptor (beta chain) comes out of a study of blood T cell repertoires in COVID-19. Looking at the study overall: Samples of COVID-19 (acute and convalescent) were obtained from the United States, Italy and Spain. T cells, B-cell-depleted T cells, or PBMCs supplied cDNA or gDNA.

In the authors' workflow: Using reference gene primer amplification, nucleated cell counts were estimated. Clones were sequenced by immunoSEQ multiplex PCR, and TCRdb holds only the in-frame ones, with some missing. V, J and clone size derive from that table, while D and trimming were established from the DNA sequence. The repertoire holds 150,000 or so clones, about 89% seen once, with 0.5% to 0.6% in the top ten. Germline V gives CDR1 SGHTA, CDR2 FQGNSA. CDR3 length: 13 residues. V lost 5 bases to trimming and J lost 12 bases, with 14 bases between them. This TCR came from a man aged 45-65 years with acute or convalescent COVID-19. The V gene is TRBV7-2, the J gene TRBJ1-6; D is ambiguous. The sequenced material came from peripheral blood. For the CDR3, the DNA is TGTGCCAGCAGCCCAGGAAACCCGCGACCCCTCCACTTT. This sequence encodes CASSPGNPRPLHF.